These T cell receptor beta chains were read from a single sample in a study of blood T cell repertoires in COVID-19. TCRdb keeps only in-frame clones here, not all; method: immunoSEQ multiplex PCR. Of tens of thousands of clones in the sample, roughly 84% were seen once. The material sequenced was peripheral blood. All receptors derive from a man aged 60-69 years with acute or convalescent COVID-19. CDR3s include the opening cysteine and the closing phenylalanine or tryptophan. Each record gives: V gene, clone size, D gene, J gene, CDR3 protein, CDR3 DNA. The D gene is left open where the match is weak. The listing skips clone size in some rows; elsewhere it reads once, few, many or a size class.

TRBV10-3	NA	NA	TRBJ1-1	CAISDAAGALGAEAFF	TGTGCCATCAGTGACGCGGCAGGGGCCTTGGGGGCTGAAGCTTTCTTT
TRBV12-3/TRBV12-4	once	NA	TRBJ2-1	CASRPDFYNEQFF	TGTGCCAGCAGACCGGACTTTTACAATGAGCAGTTCTTC
TRBV20-1	NA	TRBD1	TRBJ1-2	CSAGTVYGYTF	TGCAGTGCTGGGACAGTCTATGGCTACACCTTC
TRBV6-5	NA	NA	TRBJ1-2	CASGRVSYGYTF	TGTGCCAGCGGGCGAGTGTCTTATGGCTACACCTTC
TRBV3-1/TRBV3-2	NA	TRBD2	TRBJ2-3	CASSPQLRLAGRTDTQYF	TGTGCCAGCAGCCCCCAACTCAGACTAGCGGGGCGCACAGATACGCAGTATTTT
TRBV19	NA	TRBD1	TRBJ1-1	CASKTRGPVTEAFF	TGTGCCAGCAAGACCAGGGGGCCGGTCACTGAAGCTTTCTTT
TRBV6-5	NA	NA	TRBJ2-2	CASRNSGKTGELFF	TGTGCCAGCAGGAATAGCGGAAAAACCGGGGAGCTGTTTTTT
TRBV27	NA	NA	TRBJ1-1	CASRPQGPTEAFF	TGTGCCAGCAGGCCCCAGGGCCCCACTGAAGCTTTCTTT
TRBV5-1	NA	NA	TRBJ1-2	CASSFVSSKINYGYTF	TGCGCCAGCAGCTTTGTGAGCTCGAAAATAAACTATGGCTACACCTTC
TRBV7-2	NA	NA	TRBJ2-1	CASRSSPRGNEQFF	TGTGCCAGCAGAAGCAGCCCTAGAGGAAATGAGCAGTTCTTC
TRBV11-1	NA	NA	TRBJ1-4	CASSSRRGAINEKLFF	TGTGCCAGCAGCTCTAGGAGGGGAGCGATTAATGAAAAACTGTTTTTT
TRBV3-1/TRBV3-2	NA	NA	TRBJ2-1	CASSQDLGGVPYNEQFF	TGTGCCAGCAGCCAAGATCTTGGAGGGGTCCCCTACAATGAGCAGTTCTTC
TRBV18	NA	TRBD2	TRBJ2-3	CASSPQSGGASTDTQYF	TGTGCCAGCTCACCGCAAAGCGGGGGGGCAAGTACAGATACGCAGTATTTT
TRBV6-6	NA	TRBD1	TRBJ1-5	CASSPLGTGEWQPQHF	TGTGCCAGCAGTCCCCTCGGGACAGGAGAGTGGCAGCCCCAGCATTTT
TRBV15	NA	TRBD1	TRBJ1-2	CATSRGVGQGAVYGYTF	TGTGCCACCAGCAGAGGAGTCGGACAGGGGGCTGTCTATGGCTACACCTTC
TRBV6-5	NA	NA	TRBJ2-7	CASSRGGRAYEQYF	TGTGCCAGCAGCCGAGGGGGAAGGGCCTACGAGCAGTACTTC
TRBV6-6	few	NA	TRBJ2-2	CASVTIGELFF	TGTGCCAGCGTTACAATCGGGGAGCTGTTTTTT
TRBV6-5	NA	TRBD2	TRBJ2-1	CASSYPGGGGANEQFF	TGTGCCAGCAGTTACCCGGGGGGCGGGGGGGCGAATGAGCAGTTCTTC
TRBV28	NA	TRBD1	TRBJ1-5	CASSEVPGQGGSNQPQHF	TGTGCCAGCAGCGAGGTCCCGGGACAGGGGGGGAGCAATCAGCCCCAGCATTTT
TRBV10-3	NA	NA	TRBJ1-1	CAISGAGVDTEAFF	TGTGCCATCAGTGGGGCAGGGGTGGACACTGAAGCTTTCTTT
TRBV9	once	NA	TRBJ1-2	CASSPYRQDLYGYTF	TGTGCCAGCAGCCCCTATAGACAGGACCTCTATGGCTACACCTTC
TRBV4-3	NA	TRBD1	TRBJ1-2	CASSQDLAGGSYGYTF	TGCGCCAGCAGCCAAGATTTGGCAGGGGGCAGCTATGGCTACACCTTC